This entry lists 29 T cell receptor beta chains sequenced from one sample in a study of cytomegalovirus exposure and HLA in healthy donors. The PCR ran on 60 Vbeta and 13 Jbeta primers. This table comes from immunoSEQ multiplex PCR, and its TCRdb copy is limited to in-frame clones, with some not included. Its table lists roughly 77,000 clones. Sequencing was performed on PBMCs. The receptors were gathered from a female donor in good health and CMV-seropositive.

The chain recombines TRBV5-1 with TRBJ1-2, with 9 bases that match TRBD1. Losses at the gene ends were 0 bases for V and 8 bases for J; bases not matched to a gene: 8. Germline lookup yields CDR1 SGHRS and CDR2 YFSETQ. The CDR3 is made up of 15 amino acids. Here the CDR3 reads CASSLVGTGSEGYTF. DNA for the CDR3: TGCGCCAGCAGCTTGGTCGGGACAGGGTCGGAGGGCTACACCTTC.

CDR3 nucleotide sequence: TGCGCCAGCAGCCAAGTGGCAGGGAGGTCTAGCAATCAGCCCCAGCATTTT. This translates into CASSQVAGRSSNQPQHF. The chain employs TRBV4-1 and TRBJ1-5, with D possibly being TRBD1 (5 bases). The germline V gene has CDR1 MGHRA and CDR2 YSYEKL. V gave up 1 base and J gave up 0 bases, with 13 bases separating them. This CDR3 region has 17 residues.

The rearrangement joins TRBV4-3 to TRBJ2-5; D possibly corresponds to TRBD1 (5 bases). The CDR3 is 17 amino acids. Germline-derived CDR1 and CDR2 are LGHNA and YSLEER. Between the trimmed V and J ends, which lost 1 base and 4 bases, there was a span of 19 bases. The CDR3 protein is CASSQGGPREGPETQYF. Here the CDR3 DNA reads TGCGCCAGCAGCCAAGGGGGCCCCAGGGAAGGGCCAGAGACCCAGTACTTC.

The chain recombines TRBV5-1 with TRBJ2-7, with a possible D match to TRBD1 (5 bases). V lost 0 bases and J lost 12, with 16 bases in between. The CDR3 length is 13 residues. Germline assignment: CDR1 SGHRS and CDR2 YFSETQ. The CDR3, as DNA: TGCGCCAGCAGCTTGGGGGCAGGGCATTGGTGGTACTTC. Translating gives CASSLGAGHWWYF.

V and J are TRBV7-9 and TRBJ2-3; perhaps TRBD2 as D (6 bases). Germline CDR1 is SEHNR and CDR2 is FQNEAQ (reference sequence). Trimming left V 7 bases short and J 1 base short, with 12 bases between. This CDR3 region has 14 residues. The CDR3 DNA reads as TGTGCCAGCATCCGGCCGGGGGGCACAGATACGCAGTATTTT. This codes for CASIRPGGTDTQYF.

V and J are TRBV7-6 and TRBJ2-3; TRBD2 might be the D (5 bases). The V end lost 5 bases, the J end lost 0 bases, and 12 bases lay between the germline ends. Germline assignment: CDR1 SGHVS and CDR2 FNYEAQ. CDR3 size: 15 residues. The CDR3 DNA reads TGTGCCAGCAGCCTGGCTAGAGGGAGCACAGATACGCAGTATTTT. Translation: CASSLARGSTDTQYF.

The V call is TRBV4-1, the J call TRBJ1-1; 11 positions match TRBD1. Germline CDR1 is MGHRA and CDR2 is YSYEKL. V dropped 4 bases and J dropped 4; count of bases not matched to a gene: 5. This CDR3 spans 15 amino acids. The CDR3 sequence: CASSLPGQGATEAFF. The CDR3 DNA follows: TGCGCCAGCAGCCTACCCGGACAGGGGGCCACTGAAGCTTTCTTT.

The chain is built from TRBV4-1 and TRBJ2-7; 7 bases are a match to TRBD2. V dropped 4 bases and J dropped 4; count of bases not matched to a gene: 7. The V gene's germline CDR1 is MGHRA and CDR2 YSYEKL. The CDR3 covers 14 residues. The CDR3 here is CASSPREGSYEQYF. CDR3 coding DNA: TGCGCCAGCAGCCCGAGGGAGGGATCTTACGAGCAGTACTTC.

CDR3 amino acids: CASSPTGDQPQHF. CDR3 DNA sequence: TGTGCCAGCTCACCGACAGGGGATCAGCCCCAGCATTTT. J is TRBJ1-5 and V is TRBV18, with 8 bases aligning to TRBD1. CDR3 length: 13 residues. Unmatched junction bases numbered 0, after V lost 3 bases and J lost 5 bases. CDR1 and CDR2 (germline): KGHSH, LQKENI.

The chain joins TRBV6-5 to TRBJ2-7, with D possibly TRBD2 on 6 matching bases. V was cut by 3 bases and J by 7 bases, with 22 bases left in between. CDR1 and CDR2 (germline): MNHEY, SVGAGI. The CDR3 length is 16 residues. The CDR3 sequence is CASSYRRVKGAGEQYF. For the CDR3, the DNA is TGTGCCAGCAGTTATAGGAGGGTAAAGGGAGCTGGGGAGCAGTACTTC.

J is TRBJ2-7 and V is TRBV25-1, with TRBD2 matching over 10 bases. V was pared by 7 bases and J by 5 bases, with 5 bases of the junction left unmatched. The V gene's germline CDR1 is MGHDK and CDR2 SYGVNS. The CDR3 extends over 13 amino acids. CDR3 protein: CASNQLAGNEQYF. The CDR3 region has the DNA TGTGCCAGCAATCAACTAGCGGGAAACGAGCAGTACTTC.

The V and J genes are TRBV5-1 and TRBJ2-1; TRBD2 matches 13 bases. J lost 10 bases, V lost 4 bases, and 5 bases had no gene match. The CDR3 sequence is 14 residues long. Germline loops: CDR1 SGHRS, CDR2 YFSETQ. This CDR3 is CASSTGTSGMEQFF. DNA for the CDR3: TGCGCCAGCAGCACCGGGACTAGCGGGATGGAGCAGTTCTTC.

The rearrangement joins TRBV9 to TRBJ1-1; D unclear. From germline, CDR1 is SGDLS and CDR2 YYNGEE. V lost 4 bases to trimming and J lost 7 bases, with 14 bases between them. CDR3 length equals 13 residues. Here the CDR3 reads CASSLTQASEAFF. The CDR3 DNA is TGTGCCAGCAGCCTAACCCAAGCAAGTGAAGCTTTCTTT. The full variable domain, its missing parts supplied by reference TRBV9 and TRBJ1-1, is DSGVTQTPKHLITATGQRVTLRCSPRSGDLSVYWYQQSLDQGLQFLIQYYNGEERAKGNILERFSAQQFPDLHSELNLSSLELGDSALYFCASSLTQASEAFFGQGTRLTVV.

For the CDR3, the DNA is TGTGCCAGTAGTATAGATCCGGCAGGGGGGAGCTATGGCTACACCTTC. Its protein is CASSIDPAGGSYGYTF. J is TRBJ1-2 and V is TRBV19, with 7 bases identical to TRBD1. The CDR3 spans 16 residues. The V segment lost 0 bases and the J segment 4 bases; nucleotides outside the gene matches: 8. CDR1 is LNHDA, CDR2 SQIVND, per germline (reference sequence).

The CDR3 nucleotides read TGTGCCAGCAGCCCATCCGGGGCCTACGAGCAGTACTTC. Residues: CASSPSGAYEQYF. J is TRBJ2-7 and V is TRBV7-9, with a possible D match to TRBD2 (5 bases). The germline CDR1 and CDR2 sequences are SEHNR and FQNEAQ (reference sequence). V was cut by 5 bases and J by 2 bases, with 10 bases left in between. The CDR3 totals 13 residues.

The CDR3 bases are TGTGCCAGCAGCTTCCCTACTCAACTAGAGGGATACGAGCAGTACTTC. Protein product: CASSFPTQLEGYEQYF. The chain carries TRBV7-9 and TRBJ2-7, with D possibly being TRBD2 (5 bases). Germline V gives CDR1 SEHNR, CDR2 FQNEAQ (reference sequence). The V end was cut by 3 bases, the J end by 4 bases, with 19 bases between. This CDR3 spans 16 amino acids. Looking up the rest from reference TRBV7-9 and TRBJ2-7 gives the full variable domain: DTGVSQNPRHKITKRGQNVTFRCDPISEHNRLYWYRQTLGQGPEFLTYFQNEAQLEKSRLLSDRFSAERPKGSFSTLEIQRTEQGDSAMYLCASSFPTQLEGYEQYFGPGTRLTVT.

CDR3 in DNA: TGCGCCAGCAGCTTGGTTCGGGACAGAGTTTCACCCCTCCACTTT. Its translation: CASSLVRDRVSPLHF. The chain combines TRBV5-1 with TRBJ1-6; 7 bases agree with TRBD1. The CDR3 covers 15 residues. J lost 9 bases, V lost 0 bases, and 6 bases had no gene match. Per the germline V gene, CDR1 is SGHRS and CDR2 is YFSETQ.

The V gene is TRBV29-1, the J gene TRBJ1-1; D might be TRBD1 (6 bases). V lost 7 bases to trimming and J lost 2 bases, with 17 bases between them. CDR3 size: 14 residues. Germline V lookup: CDR1 SQVTM, CDR2 ANQGSEA. DNA of the CDR3: TGCAGCGCAATCGGACAGCCAGGAAACACTGAAGCTTTCTTT. Encoded protein: CSAIGQPGNTEAFF. Using reference TRBV29-1 and TRBJ1-1 for the parts outside the CDR3, the full variable domain is SAVISQKPSRDICQRGTSLTIQCQVDSQVTMMFWYRQQPGQSLTLIATANQGSEATYESGFVIDKFPISRPNLTFSTLTVSNMSPEDSSIYLCSAIGQPGNTEAFFGQGTRLTVV.

The V and J genes are TRBV7-2 and TRBJ2-7; possible D gene TRBD2, 5 bases. Germline-derived CDR1 and CDR2 are SGHTA and FQGNSA. V dropped 1 base and J dropped 9 bases, with 10 bases sitting between them. This CDR3 spans 12 amino acids. The CDR3 nucleotides read TGTGCCAGCAGCTTAGATTTTGGGAGGCAGTACTTC. Translating gives CASSLDFGRQYF.

The chain employs TRBV29-1 and TRBJ2-3; 7 nucleotides line up with TRBD1. The germline gives CDR1 SQVTM, CDR2 ANQGSEA. J was trimmed by 2 bases and V by 7 bases; bases with no gene match: 9. This CDR3 comprises 14 residues. The CDR3 region has the DNA TGCAGCGCCTGCAGGGACAGCTCCACAGATACGCAGTATTTT. This gives the protein CSACRDSSTDTQYF.

The rearrangement joins TRBV7-9 to TRBJ2-7; D uncertain. This CDR3 comprises 13 residues. CDR1 is SEHNR, CDR2 FQNEAQ, per germline (reference sequence). V was pared by 1 base and J by 6 bases, with 10 bases between. CDR3 sequence reads: CASSLGLRREQYF. The CDR3 nucleotides are TGTGCCAGCAGCTTAGGGCTCAGGCGCGAGCAGTACTTC.

The V gene is TRBV6-5, the J gene TRBJ1-2, with 7 bases matching TRBD1. Germline V gene data show CDR1 as MNHEY and CDR2 as SVGAGI. The CDR3 spans 13 residues. Trimming at V came to 6 bases and at J to 4 bases, leaving 5 bases not matched to a gene. The CDR3 loop is CASSPDRVYGYTF. The DNA of the CDR3 is TGTGCCAGCAGCCCTGACAGGGTCTATGGCTACACCTTC.

The chain carries TRBV10-1 and TRBJ2-1, with TRBD2 matching over 8 bases. The V gene's germline CDR1 is WNHNN and CDR2 SYGVQD (reference sequence). V was pared by 3 bases and J by 15 bases, with 13 bases of the junction left unmatched. The CDR3 has 14 amino acids. In nucleotides, the CDR3 is TGCGCCAGCAGTGAACGGACTAGCAGTAGGAGGTTGTTCTTC. The encoded protein is CASSERTSSRRLFF.

Turning to this clone: One end of the junction is discordant with germline, which a read error may explain. CDR3 sequence (DNA): TGTGCTAGCAGCCCCGGACTAGCGGCCTCCTACGAGCAGTACTTC. Amino acid sequence: CASSPGLAASYEQYF. This chain joins TRBV7-7 and TRBJ2-7, with 10 bases lining up with TRBD2. Looked up from germline, CDR1 is SSHAT and CDR2 is FNYEAQ (reference sequence). The CDR3 is made up of 15 amino acids.

The rearrangement links TRBV28 to TRBJ2-1; D unresolved. Trimming shortened V by 5 bases and J by 0 bases, and 5 bases separated the two germline ends. CDR1 is MDHEN, CDR2 SYDVKM, per germline. This CDR3 comprises 13 residues. The CDR3 loop reads CASSPSSYNEQFF. In nucleotides, the CDR3 is TGTGCCAGCAGTCCCAGCTCCTACAATGAGCAGTTCTTC.

This sequence joins TRBV9 and TRBJ2-1; 8 positions agree with TRBD2. The CDR3 sequence is 19 residues long. The germline V gene encodes CDR1 SGDLS and CDR2 YYNGEE. The V gene end was trimmed by 0 bases and the J gene end by 6 bases; junction bases not matched to a gene: 17. DNA of the CDR3: TGTGCCAGCAGCGTAGAGATCGGGGGGAGCGGGAGCAGACGCAATGAGCAGTTCTTC. Amino acids: CASSVEIGGSGSRRNEQFF.

The V gene is TRBV6-5, the J gene TRBJ2-3, with 7 bases that match TRBD1. Trimming took 6 bases from V and 13 from J; bases not matched to a gene: 7. The length of the CDR3 is 11 residues. CDR1 and CDR2 from the germline V gene are MNHEY and SVGAGI. CDR3 nucleotides: TGTGCCAGCAGAACCGGGACAGCGGAGTATTTT. Translated: CASRTGTAEYF.

The chain has TRBV7-6 and TRBJ2-2, with a weak D call TRBD1 (6 bases). CDR1 is SGHVS and CDR2 is FNYEAQ in the germline V gene. This CDR3 is 17 amino acids long. V dropped 5 bases and J dropped 1 base, with 17 bases sitting between them. The CDR3 sequence: CASSRSKGHLNTGELFF. The CDR3 region has the DNA TGTGCCAGCAGCAGATCCAAGGGACACTTGAACACCGGGGAGCTGTTTTTT.

The V call is TRBV7-3, the J call TRBJ1-5; the match to TRBD1 covers 9 bases. The CDR3 length is 18 residues. J gave up 3 bases and V 1 base, and 10 bases lay outside the gene matches. Germline assignment: CDR1 SGHTA and CDR2 FQGTGA. In DNA form, the CDR3 reads TGTGCCAGCAGCTTAAAGGGCCCCCGGGACAGGGACAATCAGCCCCAGCATTTT. It codes for CASSLKGPRDRDNQPQHF.